These 10 T cell receptor beta chains were sequenced from one sample in a study of T cells in women clearing cervical HPV infection. Repertoires were generated with immunoSEQ multiplex PCR, while TCRdb's copy carries only in-frame clones and drops some. The sample includes 19,000 or so clones. The sample taken for sequencing was blood buffy coat. The receptors here all came from a woman aged 18 to 69 with a cervical HPV16 infection that either progressed to CIN3+ or cleared (not recorded which).

About this clone: The CDR3 end is not reached by the read, which stops 3 residues before it; the germline J gene fills it in. The chain combines TRBV5-1 with TRBJ2-7; TRBD1 is a possible D gene (5 bases). Trimming pared 0 bases from V and 1 base from J, leaving 8 bases between. CDR1 and CDR2 from the germline V gene are SGHRS and YFSETQ. This CDR3 contains 14 residues. CDR3 DNA (partial): TGCGCCAGCAGCTTGGGACAGACTTCCTACGAG. Amino acid sequence: CASSLGQTSYE. The full CDR3 is CASSLGQTSYEQYF. Full variable domain (outside the CDR3, taken from reference TRBV5-1 and TRBJ2-7): KAGVTQTPRYLIKTRGQQVTLSCSPISGHRSVSWYQQTPGQGLQFLFEYFSETQRNKGNFPGRFSGRQFSNSRSEMNVSTLELGDSALYLCASSLGQTSYEQYFGPGTRLTVT.

Regarding this clone: The read comes to an end 3 residues before the CDR3 does, leaving the germline J gene to fill in the end. This rearrangement joins TRBV19 to TRBJ2-2, with TRBD2 matching over 14 bases. Germline V CDR1 and CDR2: LNHDA, SQIVND (reference sequence). Trimming cost V 5 bases and J 6 bases; bases outside gene matches: 2. The length of the CDR3 is 15 residues. The CDR3 here is CASSGLAGGPGELFF. Partial CDR3 DNA: TGTGCCAGTAGTGGACTAGCGGGGGGACCCGGGGAG.

A remark on this clone: The read gets to within 3 residues of the CDR3 end, and the germline J gene fills in the rest. The V gene is TRBV30, the J gene TRBJ2-5; TRBD2 aligns across 8 bases. The germline V gene has CDR1 GTSNPN and CDR2 SVGIG (reference sequence). The V and J ends lost 4 bases and 4 bases, in that order; junction bases with no gene match: 8. This CDR3 has 14 amino acids. The covered CDR3 bases are TGTGCCTGGATGAGTGCGGGGGGTGGAGAGACC. Protein: CAWMSAGGGET. Given in full, the CDR3 is CAWMSAGGGETQYF.

Regarding this clone: The read comes to an end 3 residues before the CDR3 does, leaving the germline J gene to fill in the end. This chain connects TRBV5-1 to TRBJ2-2, with 7 bases aligning to TRBD2. The germline CDR1 and CDR2 sequences are SGHRS and YFSETQ. The CDR3 contains 13 residues. Germline trimming cut 4 bases from V and 4 bases from J; bases unmatched to any gene: 1. CDR3 DNA (partial): TGCGCCAGCAGCGGACTAGGCACCGGGGAG. Translation gives CASSGLGTGE. The complete CDR3 protein is CASSGLGTGELFF. The variable domain in full, with the rest retrieved from reference TRBV5-1 and TRBJ2-2, is KAGVTQTPRYLIKTRGQQVTLSCSPISGHRSVSWYQQTPGQGLQFLFEYFSETQRNKGNFPGRFSGRQFSNSRSEMNVSTLELGDSALYLCASSGLGTGELFFGEGSRLTVL.

As concerns this clone: The CDR3 extends 3 residues past the end of the read, so its final part is completed from the germline J gene. The chain carries TRBV10-1 and TRBJ2-3, with 14 positions matching TRBD2. J was trimmed by 4 bases and V by 6 bases; bases with no gene match: 6. Germline CDR1 reads WNHNN; CDR2 reads SYGVQD (reference sequence). The CDR3 runs to 16 residues. CDR3 DNA (partial): TGCGCCAGCAGCGAAGGGACTAGCGGGGGATCAGATACG. As protein: CASSEGTSGGSDT. The whole CDR3 sequence is CASSEGTSGGSDTQYF.

As regards this clone: The DNA ends 3 residues before the CDR3 does, and the rest of the CDR3 is filled in from the germline J gene. The V and J genes are TRBV19 and TRBJ2-2; 10 bases align to TRBD1. In germline, CDR1 is LNHDA, CDR2 SQIVND (reference sequence). The CDR3 is made up of 15 amino acids. The J segment lost 6 bases and the V segment lost 8 bases, leaving 9 bases of the junction unmatched. The chain's CDR3 is CASATGTGVPGELFF. The part of the CDR3 DNA that was read is TGTGCCAGTGCTACCGGGACAGGGGTCCCCGGGGAG.

Of note for this clone: The read stops 3 residues short of the end of the CDR3; the missing end is completed from the germline J gene. The genes are TRBV5-1 and TRBJ2-5; TRBD2 matches 9 bases. CDR1 and CDR2 (germline): SGHRS, YFSETQ. CDR3 length equals 15 residues. The V gene end was trimmed by 4 bases and the J gene end by 4 bases; junction bases not matched to a gene: 8. The CDR3 reads CASSPQTGLAETQYF. The CDR3 bases that were read are TGCGCCAGCAGCCCGCAAACGGGACTAGCAGAGACC.

Remarks on this clone: The CDR3 is cut off 3 residues early in the read; its end comes from the germline J gene. The V gene is TRBV7-1, the J gene TRBJ1-3; 9 bases line up with TRBD1. TRBV7-1 is sorted into the ORF group, with uncertain function. V was pared by 3 bases and J by 0 bases, with 15 bases of the junction left unmatched. The CDR3 sequence is 20 residues long. This CDR3 is CASSSLSGTGLGGSGNTIYF. Incomplete CDR3 DNA: TGTGCCAGCAGCTCGCTGTCCGGGACAGGGCTTGGGGGCTCTGGAAACACC.

Concerning this clone: The read gets to within 3 residues of the CDR3 end, and the germline J gene fills in the rest. V and J are TRBV13 and TRBJ2-1; 7 positions match TRBD1. The CDR3 is 16 residues long. Germline V lookup: CDR1 PRHDT, CDR2 FYEKMQ (reference sequence). V was pared by 5 bases and J by 1 base, with 8 bases of the junction left unmatched. The CDR3 sequence: CASSRFGDRSYNEQFF. CDR3 bases read: TGTGCCAGCAGCCGATTTGGGGACAGATCCTACAATGAG.

Comments on this clone: The read finishes 3 residues shy of the CDR3 end, and the germline J gene is used to complete it. The chain couples TRBV6-2 or TRBV6-3 to TRBJ1-1, with 8 bases matching TRBD1. J was trimmed by 6 bases and V by 6 bases; bases with no gene match: 15. The CDR3 covers 16 residues. Germline V gene sequence: CDR1 MNHEY, CDR2 SVGEGT. The CDR3 spells CASSPLLDRVGAEAFF. CDR3 bases read: TGTGCCAGCAGCCCCCTCTTGGACAGGGTGGGGGCTGAA.